This T cell receptor beta chain comes out of a study of blood T cell repertoires in COVID-19. Study at large: Some COVID-19 samples were acute and others convalescent; all came from the United States, Italy and Spain. PBMCs, B-cell-depleted T cells, or T cells were the source of the cDNA or gDNA that made up the material.

In the source study's methods: From reference gene primer amplification, estimates of nucleated cell counts were derived. Here immunoSEQ multiplex PCR was the method, and the copy in TCRdb shows in-frame clones only, minus some. V and J calls and clone size are those listed in that table; D and trimming were worked out from the DNA. The table has 29,000 or so clones, 55% to 80% seen once. The CDR3 totals 15 residues. V lost 3 bases to trimming and J lost 7 bases; unmatched junction nucleotides: 4. Per germline, CDR1 SGHVS and CDR2 FQNEAQ. The chain uses TRBV7-8 and TRBJ2-1, with TRBD2 identical over 12 bases. This receptor was identified in a human donor in a cohort sampled during active COVID-19. The sample comprised peripheral blood. The CDR3 here is CASSLTSGRGNEQFF. In DNA form, the CDR3 reads TGTGCCAGCAGCTTGACTAGCGGGAGAGGGAATGAGCAGTTCTTC.